These T cell receptor beta chains were read from a single sample in a study of shared T cell receptors in the human thymus. TCRdb's table, derived via immunoSEQ multiplex PCR, lists solely in-frame clones and lacks some. The sample has fewer than 700,000 clones, approximately 87% seen once. These records were also assigned to another study, of human thymus T cells.

Source material: thymocytes. Every receptor here comes from a boy in the first two years of life with a congenital heart defect. Both conserved end residues are part of each CDR3. Each record gives: J gene, clone size, D gene, V gene, CDR3 DNA, CDR3 protein. The D gene is left open where the match is weak. For some rows the clone size is stated as once, few or many, or as a class when expanded; others skip it.

>TRBJ2-2|-|TRBD2|TRBV7-9
TGTGCCAGCAGCTTAAAGGGTAAAGCGGGATCCACCGGGGAGCTGTTTTTT
CASSLKGKAGSTGELFF
>TRBJ2-5|few|TRBD1|TRBV27
TGTGCCAGCAGTTCCCGGACAGGGGGCGTACGGGAGACCCAGTACTTC
CASSSRTGGVRETQYF
>TRBJ2-7|-|TRBD1|TRBV6-1
TGTGCCAGCAGTGAATTTGTCGGAGGACAGGGGGCCTACGAGCAGTACTTC
CASSEFVGGQGAYEQYF
>TRBJ2-7|-|TRBD2|TRBV15
TGTGCCACCAGCAGTGAGGAGGGAGGGGACCCTCTTAAGGAGCAGTACTTC
CATSSEEGGDPLKEQYF
>TRBJ1-1|-|TRBD1|TRBV7-2
TGTGCCAGCAGCTTGAGGACAGGGGAACACACTGAAGCTTTCTTT
CASSLRTGEHTEAFF
>TRBJ2-7|-|TRBD1|TRBV9
TGTGCCAGCAGCATCCGACAGGGGCCTTCCTACGAGCAGTACTTC
CASSIRQGPSYEQYF
>TRBJ2-7|-|TRBD2|TRBV27
TGTGCCAGCACCTTGAGGGCGGGAGGCCCCTCGGCGAAGACCTACGAGCAGTACTTC
CASTLRAGGPSAKTYEQYF
>TRBJ2-1|-|-|TRBV30
TGTGCCTGGAGTGGTTTTAGCAGAAGCAGCCACAATGAGCAGTTCTTC
CAWSGFSRSSHNEQFF
>TRBJ2-1|-|TRBD1|TRBV27
TGTGCCAGCAGTTTACCCTCCCCCTGGGACAGCAAGTACAATGAGCAGTTCTTC
CASSLPSPWDSKYNEQFF
>TRBJ1-3|-|-|TRBV28
TGTGCCAGCAATACACCGGGCTCTGGAAACACCATATATTTT
CASNTPGSGNTIYF
>TRBJ2-1|-|TRBD2|TRBV7-2
TGTGCCAGCAGCTTAAATGGGCTAGCGGTAGTTTTTTACAATGAGCAGTTCTTC
CASSLNGLAVVFYNEQFF
>TRBJ2-7|-|TRBD2|TRBV12-5
TGTGCTAGTGGTCTTGGTAGGGGAGGGGCCGAGCAGTACTTC
CASGLGRGGAEQYF
>TRBJ1-5|-|-|TRBV28
TGTGCCAGCAACGCAGGGAGGGTCGGTCAGCCCCAGCATTTT
CASNAGRVGQPQHF
>TRBJ2-2|-|-|TRBV4-2
TGTGCCAGCAGCCAACTAGGGGAGAACACCGGGGAGCTGTTTTTT
CASSQLGENTGELFF
>TRBJ2-3|-|-|TRBV7-7
TGTGCTAGCAGACCACTGCCCAAGACGCAGTATTTT
CASRPLPKTQYF
>TRBJ2-1|-|TRBD2|TRBV15
TGTGCCACCAGCAGAGCGGGAGGGCCCTACAATGAGCAGTTCTTC
CATSRAGGPYNEQFF
>TRBJ2-7|-|TRBD1|TRBV6-5
TGTGCCAGCAGTAAGACAGGGGGCGAGCAGTACTTC
CASSKTGGEQYF
>TRBJ2-3|-|-|TRBV30
TGTGCCTGGTACGCTGGAGGAGATACGCAGTATTTT
CAWYAGGDTQYF
>TRBJ1-2|-|-|TRBV9
TGTGCCAGCAGCGTAGAGGGGTATGGCTACACCTTC
CASSVEGYGYTF
>TRBJ1-2|-|-|TRBV6-1
TGTGCCAGCACAACAGGGCCGACCAACTATGGCTACCCCTTC
CASTTGPTNYGYPF
>TRBJ2-7|-|TRBD1|TRBV27
TGTGCCAGCAGTTTATTCGGGACAGGGGGCAACGAGCAGTACTTC
CASSLFGTGGNEQYF
>TRBJ1-1|few|-|TRBV19
TGTGCCAGTAGTATAGATCTGTGCACTGAAGCTTTCTTT
CASSIDLCTEAFF
>TRBJ2-2|-|-|TRBV18
TGTGCCAGCTCACACGCCGGGAAGGCGGAGACCGGGGAGCTGTTTTTT
CASSHAGKAETGELFF
>TRBJ1-2|-|-|TRBV7-7
TGTGCCAGCAGCTTAGGCCCGACAGTGTTATCTAACTATGGCTACACCTTC
CASSLGPTVLSNYGYTF
>TRBJ2-2|-|TRBD1|TRBV5-1
TGCGCCAGCAGCTACAGGGGGCCAGGCACCGGGGAGCTGTTTTTT
CASSYRGPGTGELFF
>TRBJ2-1|-|TRBD1|TRBV27
TGTGCCACCCGCGCACAGGGGGCAAGTCTCTCAGCATTCTGCAATGAGCAGTTCTTC
CATRAQGASLSAFCNEQFF
>TRBJ2-7|-|-|TRBV4-3
TGCGCCAGCAGCCAAGAAACCCAGAACCTCTTACACGAGCAGTACTTC
CASSQETQNLLHEQYF
>TRBJ2-7|-|TRBD1|TRBV27
TGTGCCAGCAGTATTCGGACAGGGTCGTACGAGCAGTACTTC
CASSIRTGSYEQYF
>TRBJ2-7|-|TRBD2|TRBV4-3
TGCGCCAGCAGCCATGAACTAGCGGGGTCCCAATTCTCCTACGAGCAGTACTTC
CASSHELAGSQFSYEQYF
>TRBJ2-7|-|TRBD2|TRBV12-5
TGTGCTAGTGGTTTGTCCCCGGGACTAGCGGGAGGGCCGGCCGCCTACGAGCAGTACTTC
CASGLSPGLAGGPAAYEQYF
>TRBJ2-5|-|-|TRBV18
TGTGCCAGCTCACCCATTGGGGAGGTCACCCAGTACTTC
CASSPIGEVTQYF
>TRBJ2-3|-|-|TRBV5-6
TGTGCCAGCAGCGTCAGAACAGATACGCAGTATTTT
CASSVRTDTQYF
>TRBJ2-7|-|TRBD2|TRBV10-3
TGTGCCATCAGTGAGAGTATCGGGAGACTAGCCGAGCAGTACTTC
CAISESIGRLAEQYF
>TRBJ2-6|once|-|TRBV7-8
TGTGCCAGCAGCCTCCACAGGGCTGGGGCCAACGTCCTGACTTTC
CASSLHRAGANVLTF
>TRBJ2-5|-|-|TRBV6-1
TGTGCCAGCAGTGGTGCCCCAGGGATAGCCCAAGAGACCCAGTACTTC
CASSGAPGIAQETQYF
>TRBJ1-5|-|-|TRBV5-5
TGTGCCAGCAGCCTACGGGTGGAGCAGCCCCAGCATTTT
CASSLRVEQPQHF
>TRBJ2-1|-|TRBD2|TRBV14
TGTGCCAGCAGCCAAGCGACTAGCGGGAAGGTAGGCTCCTACAATGAGCAGTTCTTC
CASSQATSGKVGSYNEQFF
>TRBJ2-7|-|TRBD1|TRBV7-9
TGTGCCAGCAGCCCCCCGGAGGACCGGGACAGGGCTTGCGAGCAGTACTTC
CASSPPEDRDRACEQYF
>TRBJ2-7|-|TRBD1|TRBV28
TGTGCCAGCAGTCCAAGTAGCACAGGGGGCGTCGAGCAGTACTTC
CASSPSSTGGVEQYF
>TRBJ2-5|-|TRBD2|TRBV13
TGTGCCAGCAGCTCGACCCCCACCAGTAGGGCTAGCGGGAGGGAGACCCAGTACTTC
CASSSTPTSRASGRETQYF
>TRBJ2-7|-|-|TRBV19
TGTGCCAGTATACTCTGGGCCTTAGAGCAGTACTTC
CASILWALEQYF
>TRBJ2-7|-|-|TRBV7-2
TGTGCCAGCAGCCAGCCTAGCGCGTACGAGCAGTACTTC
CASSQPSAYEQYF
>TRBJ1-2|-|TRBD1|TRBV7-9
TGTGCCAGCAGCTTCGTCCGGGGCAGGGGGCGTCCTAACTATGGCTACACCTTC
CASSFVRGRGRPNYGYTF
>TRBJ2-5|-|-|TRBV2
TGTGCCAGCAGGGATTTGGGGGGAGAGACCCAGTACTTC
CASRDLGGETQYF
>TRBJ2-7|-|-|TRBV29-1
TGCAGCGCTAAGGACATCTGCTACGAGCAGTACTTC
CSAKDICYEQYF
>TRBJ2-1|-|-|TRBV5-1
TGCGCCAGCAGCTTGGCCCGGACAGCCTACAATGAGCAGTTCTTC
CASSLARTAYNEQFF
>TRBJ2-7|-|TRBD2|TRBV19
TGTGCCAGTAGTATCGGTACTAGCGGGAGACTACCCTACGAGCAGTACTTC
CASSIGTSGRLPYEQYF
>TRBJ2-2|-|TRBD2|TRBV7-7
TGTGCTAGCAGCTCAGCCCCGGGACTAGCGGCGAACACCGGGGAGCTGTTTTTT
CASSSAPGLAANTGELFF
>TRBJ2-2|-|-|TRBV29-1
TGCAGCGTTGAGCGCACCGGGGAGCTGTTTTTT
CSVERTGELFF
>TRBJ2-1|-|TRBD2|TRBV7-2
TGTGCCAGCAGCTCCCGGACTAGCGGGAGTGGTAATGAGCAGTTCTTC
CASSSRTSGSGNEQFF
>TRBJ1-5|-|-|TRBV18
TGTGCCAGCTCACCACCTATACAGGGCGCACAAAGCAATCAGCCCCAGCATTTT
CASSPPIQGAQSNQPQHF
>TRBJ2-7|few|-|TRBV6-1
TGTGCCAGCAGCGAAGTGAAAGCGGAAGGGGGGAATGGGCGAGGGGGGGAATCCTACGAGCAGTACTTC
CASSEVKAEGGNGRGGESYEQYF
>TRBJ2-1|-|TRBD2|TRBV7-9
TGTGCCAGCACCACTAGCGGGAGGGAGAATGAGCAGTTCTTC
CASTTSGRENEQFF